This T cell receptor beta chain was retrieved from a study of T cell changes during pregnancy in multiple sclerosis. Repertoires were generated with immunoSEQ multiplex PCR, while TCRdb's copy carries only in-frame clones and drops some. The data hold some 60,000 clones, with roughly nine tenths observed a single time. Germline loops: CDR1 LGHNA, CDR2 YSLEER. This CDR3 has 14 residues. The V end lost 0 bases, the J end lost 2 bases, and 4 bases lay between the germline ends. The chain employs TRBV4-3 and TRBJ2-2, with no clear D. The origin of this receptor is a female donor in good health, enrolled as a control in a pregnancy study. The specimen was peripheral blood, collected in the first trimester of pregnancy. CDR3 loop: CASSQELNTGELFF. Written as DNA, the CDR3 is TGCGCCAGCAGCCAAGAACTCAACACCGGGGAGCTGTTTTTT.